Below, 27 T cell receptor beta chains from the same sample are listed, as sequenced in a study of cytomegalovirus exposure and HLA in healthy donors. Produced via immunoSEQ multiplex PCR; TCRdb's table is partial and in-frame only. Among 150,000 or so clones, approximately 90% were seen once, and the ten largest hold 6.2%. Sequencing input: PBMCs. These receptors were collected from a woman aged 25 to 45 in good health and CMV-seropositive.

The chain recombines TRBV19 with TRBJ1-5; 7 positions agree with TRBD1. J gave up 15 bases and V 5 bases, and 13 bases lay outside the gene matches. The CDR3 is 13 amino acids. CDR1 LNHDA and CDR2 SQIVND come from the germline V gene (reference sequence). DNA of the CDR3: TGTGCCAGTAGTGCCCAACAGGGGTCGACTGGGCATTTT. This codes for CASSAQQGSTGHF.

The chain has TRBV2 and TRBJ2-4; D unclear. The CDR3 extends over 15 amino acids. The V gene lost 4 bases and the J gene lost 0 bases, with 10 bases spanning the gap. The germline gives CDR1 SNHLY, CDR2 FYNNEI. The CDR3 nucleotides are TGTGCCAGCAGTGTTTACAGATTAGCCAAAAACATTCAGTACTTC. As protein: CASSVYRLAKNIQYF.

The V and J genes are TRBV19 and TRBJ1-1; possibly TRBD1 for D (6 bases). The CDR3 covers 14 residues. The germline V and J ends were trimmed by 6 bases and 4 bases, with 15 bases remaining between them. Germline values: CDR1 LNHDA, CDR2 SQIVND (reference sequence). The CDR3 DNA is TGTGCCAGTAGCCTATCAGGGACACTCACTGAAGCTTTCTTT. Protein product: CASSLSGTLTEAFF.

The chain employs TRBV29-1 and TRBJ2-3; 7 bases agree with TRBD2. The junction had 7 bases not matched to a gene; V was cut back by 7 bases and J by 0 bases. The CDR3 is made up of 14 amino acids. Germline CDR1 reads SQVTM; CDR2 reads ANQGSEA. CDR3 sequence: CSAAPGLSTDTQYF. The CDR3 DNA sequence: TGCAGCGCGGCGCCGGGACTAAGCACAGATACGCAGTATTTT.

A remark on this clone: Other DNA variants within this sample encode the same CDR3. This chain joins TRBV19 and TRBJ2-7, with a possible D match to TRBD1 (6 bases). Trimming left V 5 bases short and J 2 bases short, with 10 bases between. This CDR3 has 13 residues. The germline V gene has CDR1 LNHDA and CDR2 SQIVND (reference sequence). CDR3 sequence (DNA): TGTGCCAGTAGTGCTGGGGGCACCTACGAGCAGTACTTC. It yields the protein CASSAGGTYEQYF. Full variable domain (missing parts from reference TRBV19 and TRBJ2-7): DGGITQSPKYLFRKEGQNVTLSCEQNLNHDAMYWYRQDPGQGLRLIYYSQIVNDFQKGDIAEGYSVSREKKESFPLTVTSAQKNPTAFYLCASSAGGTYEQYFGPGTRLTVT.

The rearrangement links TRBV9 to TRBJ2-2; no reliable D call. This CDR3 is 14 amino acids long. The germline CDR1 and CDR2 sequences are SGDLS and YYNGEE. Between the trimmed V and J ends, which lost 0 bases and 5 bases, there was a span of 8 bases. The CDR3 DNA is TGTGCCAGCAGCGTAGCTGTTACAACCGGGGAGCTGTTTTTT. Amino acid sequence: CASSVAVTTGELFF. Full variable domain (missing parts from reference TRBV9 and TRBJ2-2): DSGVTQTPKHLITATGQRVTLRCSPRSGDLSVYWYQQSLDQGLQFLIQYYNGEERAKGNILERFSAQQFPDLHSELNLSSLELGDSALYFCASSVAVTTGELFFGEGSRLTVL.

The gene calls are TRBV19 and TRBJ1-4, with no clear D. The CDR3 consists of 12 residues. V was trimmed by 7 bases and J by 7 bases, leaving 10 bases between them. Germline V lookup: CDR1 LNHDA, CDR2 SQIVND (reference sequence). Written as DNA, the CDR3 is TGTGCCAGTACCCCAGGAGGTGAAAAACTGTTTTTT. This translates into CASTPGGEKLFF.

The DNA for the CDR3 is TGTGCCAGCACGGCAGGAAGCACAGATACGCAGTATTTT. This sequence encodes CASTAGSTDTQYF. The chain links TRBV28 to TRBJ2-3, with D unresolved. CDR1 MDHEN and CDR2 SYDVKM come from the germline V gene. Deletions cut 7 bases from V and 0 bases from J, with 8 bases between. The CDR3 has 13 residues.

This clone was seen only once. CDR3 in DNA: TGCAGTGCCGCGGACATCGAGCAGTACTTC. This encodes CSAADIEQYF. The rearrangement uses TRBV20-1 and TRBJ2-7; D might be TRBD1 (5 bases). Trimming took off 6 bases at V and 6 bases at J, with 9 bases between the two ends. Germline values: CDR1 DFQATT, CDR2 SNEGSKA (reference sequence). The CDR3 runs to 10 residues.

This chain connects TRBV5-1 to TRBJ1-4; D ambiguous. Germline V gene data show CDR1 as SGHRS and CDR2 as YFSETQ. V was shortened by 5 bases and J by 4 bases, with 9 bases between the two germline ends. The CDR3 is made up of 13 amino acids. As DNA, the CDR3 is TGCGCCAGCAGGAGGCCCGATAATGAAAAACTGTTTTTT. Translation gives CASRRPDNEKLFF. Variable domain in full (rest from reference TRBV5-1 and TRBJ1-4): KAGVTQTPRYLIKTRGQQVTLSCSPISGHRSVSWYQQTPGQGLQFLFEYFSETQRNKGNFPGRFSGRQFSNSRSEMNVSTLELGDSALYLCASRRPDNEKLFFGSGTQLSVL.

The CDR3 sequence: CASSPTAGGYNEQFF. The CDR3 DNA sequence: TGTGCCAGCAGCCCCACAGCGGGAGGGTACAATGAGCAGTTCTTC. The chain is built from TRBV11-2 and TRBJ2-1; TRBD2 agrees at 10 bases. V trimming: 5 bases; J trimming: 4 bases; junction bases outside the gene matches: 5. The CDR3 sequence is 15 residues long. Germline V gene sequence: CDR1 SGHAT, CDR2 FQNNGV.

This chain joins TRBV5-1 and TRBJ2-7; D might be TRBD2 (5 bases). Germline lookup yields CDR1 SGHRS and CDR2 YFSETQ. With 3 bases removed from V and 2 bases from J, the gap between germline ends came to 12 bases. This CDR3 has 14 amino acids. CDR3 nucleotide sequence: TGCGCCAGCAGCTATGGGAGCGGAACCTACGAGCAGTACTTC. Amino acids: CASSYGSGTYEQYF.

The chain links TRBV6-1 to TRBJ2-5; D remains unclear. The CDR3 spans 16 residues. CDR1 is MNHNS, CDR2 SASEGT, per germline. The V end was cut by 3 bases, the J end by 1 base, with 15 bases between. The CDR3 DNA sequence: TGTGCCAGCAGTGACGCCTCACTCCCCCCCCAAGAGACCCAGTACTTC. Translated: CASSDASLPPQETQYF.

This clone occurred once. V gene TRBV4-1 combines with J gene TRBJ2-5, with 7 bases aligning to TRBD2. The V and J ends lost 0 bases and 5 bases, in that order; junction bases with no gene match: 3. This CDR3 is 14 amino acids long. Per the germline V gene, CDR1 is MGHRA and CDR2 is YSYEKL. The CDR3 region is CASSQDWGGETQYF. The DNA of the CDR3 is TGCGCCAGCAGCCAAGATTGGGGGGGGGAGACCCAGTACTTC.

CDR3 residues: CATYPGQGKGNTIYF. CDR3 DNA sequence: TGTGCCACTTACCCGGGACAGGGGAAAGGAAACACCATATATTTT. The gene calls are TRBV10-3 and TRBJ1-3, with TRBD1 identical over 10 bases. V was clipped by 10 bases and J by 4 bases; unmatched bases: 10. This CDR3 region has 15 residues. The germline CDR1 and CDR2 sequences are ENHRY and SYGVKD.

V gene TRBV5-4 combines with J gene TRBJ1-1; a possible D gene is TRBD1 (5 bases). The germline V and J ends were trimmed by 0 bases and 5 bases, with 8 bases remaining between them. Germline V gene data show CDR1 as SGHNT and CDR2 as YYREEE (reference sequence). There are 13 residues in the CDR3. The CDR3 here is CASSLGGETEAFF. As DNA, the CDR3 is TGTGCCAGCAGCTTGGGGGGGGAGACTGAAGCTTTCTTT.

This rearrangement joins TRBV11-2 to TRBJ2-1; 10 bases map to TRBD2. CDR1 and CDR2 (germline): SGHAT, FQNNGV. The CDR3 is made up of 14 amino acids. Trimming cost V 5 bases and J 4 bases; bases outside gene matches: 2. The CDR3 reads CASSVLAGYNEQFF. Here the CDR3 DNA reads TGTGCCAGCAGCGTACTAGCGGGATACAATGAGCAGTTCTTC.

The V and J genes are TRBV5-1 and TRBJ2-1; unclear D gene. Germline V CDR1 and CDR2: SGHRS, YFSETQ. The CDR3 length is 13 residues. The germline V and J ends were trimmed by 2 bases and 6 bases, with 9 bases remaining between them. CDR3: CASSFQWSNEQFF. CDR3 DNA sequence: TGCGCCAGCAGCTTTCAGTGGTCCAATGAGCAGTTCTTC.

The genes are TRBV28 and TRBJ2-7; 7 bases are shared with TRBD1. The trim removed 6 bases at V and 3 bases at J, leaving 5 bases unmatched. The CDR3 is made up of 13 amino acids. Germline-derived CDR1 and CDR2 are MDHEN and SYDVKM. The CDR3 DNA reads TGTGCCAGCAGCGACAGGGTGGACTACGAGCAGTACTTC. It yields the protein CASSDRVDYEQYF.

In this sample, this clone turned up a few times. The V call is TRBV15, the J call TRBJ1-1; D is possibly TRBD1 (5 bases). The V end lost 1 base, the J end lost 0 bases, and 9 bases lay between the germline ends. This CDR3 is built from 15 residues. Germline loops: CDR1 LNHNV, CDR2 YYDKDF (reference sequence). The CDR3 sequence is CATSRVEQVNTEAFF. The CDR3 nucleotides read TGTGCCACCAGCAGAGTAGAACAGGTGAACACTGAAGCTTTCTTT. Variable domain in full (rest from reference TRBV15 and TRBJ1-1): DAMVIQNPRYQVTQFGKPVTLSCSQTLNHNVMYWYQQKSSQAPKLLFHYYDKDFNNEADTPDNFQSRRPNTSFCFLDIRSPGLGDTAMYLCATSRVEQVNTEAFFGQGTRLTVV.

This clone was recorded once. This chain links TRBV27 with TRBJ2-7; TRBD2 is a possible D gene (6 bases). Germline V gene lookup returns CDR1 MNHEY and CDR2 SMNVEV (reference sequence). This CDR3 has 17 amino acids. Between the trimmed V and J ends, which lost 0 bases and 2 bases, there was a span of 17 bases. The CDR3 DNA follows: TGTGCCAGCAGTTTATCCGGGACTCTCTCACTTCCCTACGAGCAGTACTTC. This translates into CASSLSGTLSLPYEQYF.

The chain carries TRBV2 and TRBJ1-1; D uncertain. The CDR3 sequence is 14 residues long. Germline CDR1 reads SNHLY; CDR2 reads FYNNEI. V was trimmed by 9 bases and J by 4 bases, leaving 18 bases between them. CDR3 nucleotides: TGTGCCAGAAGAGACGAGGGTCGAATCACTGAAGCTTTCTTT. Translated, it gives CARRDEGRITEAFF.

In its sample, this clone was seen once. This chain's CDR3 is CSVRSGDRDEQFF. The CDR3 nucleotides are TGCAGCGTTCGGAGCGGGGATCGGGATGAGCAGTTCTTC. The chain joins TRBV29-1 to TRBJ2-1; 7 bases are a match to TRBD2. This CDR3 has 13 amino acids. V gave up 5 bases and J gave up 8 bases; unmatched junction bases: 9. Germline V gene lookup returns CDR1 SQVTM and CDR2 ANQGSEA.

This CDR3 reads CASSLDRVLGKTQYF. The CDR3 DNA follows: TGTGCCAGCAGCTTAGACCGCGTACTAGGGAAGACCCAGTACTTC. The chain is built from TRBV28 and TRBJ2-5; D is perhaps TRBD2 (5 bases). CDR3 length equals 15 residues. Trimming removed 6 bases from V and 6 bases from J, with 20 bases in between. CDR1 and CDR2 from the germline V gene are MDHEN and SYDVKM.

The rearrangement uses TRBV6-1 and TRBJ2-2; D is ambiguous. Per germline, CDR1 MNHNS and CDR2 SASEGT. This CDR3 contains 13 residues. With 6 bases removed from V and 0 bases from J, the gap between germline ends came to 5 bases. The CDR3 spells CASRAANTGELFF. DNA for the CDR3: TGTGCCAGCAGGGCGGCGAACACCGGGGAGCTGTTTTTT.

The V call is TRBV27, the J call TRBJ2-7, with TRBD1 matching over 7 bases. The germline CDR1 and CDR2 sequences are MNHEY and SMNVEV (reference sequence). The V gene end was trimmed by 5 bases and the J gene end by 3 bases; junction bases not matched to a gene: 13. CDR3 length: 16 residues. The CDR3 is CASSPVLGQTLYEQYF. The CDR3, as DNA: TGTGCCAGCAGTCCGGTGCTGGGACAGACTCTCTACGAGCAGTACTTC.

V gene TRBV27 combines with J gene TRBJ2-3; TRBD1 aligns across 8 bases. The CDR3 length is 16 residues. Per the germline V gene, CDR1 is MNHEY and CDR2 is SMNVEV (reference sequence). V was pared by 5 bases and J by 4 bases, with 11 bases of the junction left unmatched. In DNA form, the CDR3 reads TGTGCCAGCAGTCTTATTCAGGGGGCTGGGGCAGATACGCAGTATTTT. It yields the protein CASSLIQGAGADTQYF.